Listed below are T cell receptor beta chains from one sample, sequenced in a study of T cells in Graves' hyperthyroidism and ophthalmopathy. Each CDR3 protein gets one entry after TCRdb re-called the multiplex PCR reads with MiXCR. The sample includes about 560,000 distinct CDR3 sequences, approximately 15% of them seen just once. Specimen: blood. Receptors were obtained from a woman between 18 and 29 years old with Graves' hyperthyroidism. CDR3s include the opening cysteine and the closing phenylalanine or tryptophan. Fields, in order: D gene, clone size, V gene, J gene, CDR3 DNA, CDR3 protein. D genes are given only for firm matches. The listing skips clone size in some rows; elsewhere it reads once, few, many or a size class.

D: -
size: many
V: TRBV20-1
J: TRBJ1-3
DNA: TGCAGTGCTAGGCACCTCTCTGGAAACACCATATATTTT
CDR3: CSARHLSGNTIYF

D: TRBD1
size: once
V: TRBV19
J: TRBJ1-2
DNA: TGTGCCAGTAGAAAGACAGGGGGGTCAGGCTACACCTTC
CDR3: CASRKTGGSGYTF

D: TRBD2
size: many
V: TRBV10-3
J: TRBJ2-5
DNA: TGTGCCATCAGGCCGGGACTAGCGGGATACCAAGAGACCCAGTACTTC
CDR3: CAIRPGLAGYQETQYF

D: -
size: many
V: TRBV2
J: TRBJ1-1
DNA: TGTGCCAGCAAGTCAGCTTTTGGTAGGGTTGGCACTGAAGCTTTCTTT
CDR3: CASKSAFGRVGTEAFF

D: -
size: -
V: TRBV7-9
J: TRBJ2-7
DNA: TGTGCCAGCAGCGTACGCAGAGGGGAGCAGTACTTC
CDR3: CASSVRRGEQYF

D: TRBD1
size: few
V: TRBV19
J: TRBJ2-7
DNA: TGTGCCAGTAGCTGGGCAGGGGGCTCCTACGAGCAGTACTTC
CDR3: CASSWAGGSYEQYF

D: TRBD2
size: -
V: TRBV5-1
J: TRBJ2-1
DNA: TGCGCCAGCAGCCCCCAGACTAGCGGGAAATGGAATGAGCAGTTCTTC
CDR3: CASSPQTSGKWNEQFF

D: -
size: few
V: TRBV29-1
J: TRBJ1-4
DNA: TGCAGCGTTCTCGGGGCGAGGGGGGAAAAACTGTTTTTT
CDR3: CSVLGARGEKLFF

D: -
size: many
V: TRBV6-2/TRBV6-3
J: TRBJ2-7
DNA: TGTGCCAGCAGTCCCGGGGACTCCTCCTACGAGCAGTACTTC
CDR3: CASSPGDSSYEQYF

D: -
size: many
V: TRBV24-1
J: TRBJ2-1
DNA: TGTGCCACCAGTGATTATGGTGGGGGTTTCTACAATGAGCAGTTCTTC
CDR3: CATSDYGGGFYNEQFF

D: -
size: few
V: TRBV7-3
J: TRBJ2-6
DNA: TGTGCCAGCAGCTTAACGAAGTTTTCCGGGGCCAACGTCCTGACTTTC
CDR3: CASSLTKFSGANVLTF

D: -
size: -
V: TRBV19
J: TRBJ2-1
DNA: TGTGCCAGTCGGGCGGAAGGGCTTACCTACAATGAGCAGTTCTTC
CDR3: CASRAEGLTYNEQFF

D: -
size: few
V: TRBV7-8
J: TRBJ2-4
DNA: TGTGCCAGCAGCTTAGTGGGGGGTGTTCAGTACTTC
CDR3: CASSLVGGVQYF

D: -
size: many
V: TRBV12-3/TRBV12-4
J: TRBJ1-2
DNA: TGTGCCAGCAGAAAAACCGACGGGAACTATGGCTACACCTTC
CDR3: CASRKTDGNYGYTF

D: TRBD1
size: -
V: TRBV15
J: TRBJ1-4
DNA: TGTGCCACCAGCAGAGAGACAGGGGGAGCAACTAATGAAAAACTGTTTTTT
CDR3: CATSRETGGATNEKLFF